The 32 T cell receptor beta chains in this list originate from one sample, sequenced in a study of T cell clonality in common variable immunodeficiency. General observations from the study: In common variable immunodeficiency, TCR beta chains reportedly carried fewer deletions and N-nucleotide insertions.

The method was immunoSEQ multiplex PCR; TCRdb's version includes in-frame clones alone and lacks a portion of them. This record lists about 19,000 clones, none seen once only, and the top ten clones contain around 25%. No antigen is known for these receptors. Material: peripheral blood mononuclear cells. The receptors originated from a human donor with common variable immunodeficiency.

As regards this clone: The sequence runs out 3 residues before the end of the CDR3; the remainder is reconstructed from the germline J gene. This rearrangement joins TRBV11-2 to TRBJ2-5; weak D call: TRBD1 (5 bases). The CDR3 runs to 14 residues. V lost 5 bases, J lost 6 bases, and 16 bases lay in between. Germline V lookup: CDR1 SGHAT, CDR2 FQNNGV. This CDR3 is CASSPLKGLQTQYF. Partial CDR3 DNA: TGTGCCAGCAGCCCCTTGAAGGGGTTGCAGACC.

This clone was observed a handful of times. The read ends 3 residues before the CDR3 terminus; that terminus is restored from the germline J gene. This sequence joins TRBV2 and TRBJ2-2, with 11 nucleotides matching TRBD2. CDR3 size: 16 residues. Germline values: CDR1 SNHLY, CDR2 FYNNEI. Germline trimming cut 10 bases from V and 0 bases from J; bases unmatched to any gene: 7. The covered CDR3 bases are TGTGCCACAACCGGGACTAGCGGAACGAACACCGGGGAG. Translated: CATTGTSGTNTGE. The whole CDR3 protein is CATTGTSGTNTGELFF.

This clone was observed a handful of times. The read halts 3 residues ahead of the CDR3 end, with the missing end drawn from the germline J gene. V gene TRBV18 combines with J gene TRBJ2-5; 10 bases agree with TRBD1. The CDR3 is 15 amino acids. V shed 0 bases, J shed 6 bases, and the junction held 4 bases outside the gene matches. Per the germline V gene, CDR1 is KGHSH and CDR2 is LQKENI. CDR3 bases read: TGTGCCAGCTCACCACCGACAGGGGGCGCGAAGACC. Its protein product is CASSPPTGGAKT. The full CDR3 is CASSPPTGGAKTQYF. Supplemented by reference TRBV18 and TRBJ2-5, the full variable domain reads NAGVMQNPRHLVRRRGQEARLRCSPMKGHSHVYWYRQLPEEGLKFMVYLQKENIIDESGMPKERFSAEFPKEGPSILRIQQVVRGDSAAYFCASSPPTGGAKTQYFGPGTRLLVL.

This clone came up a few times. The sequenced fragment ends 3 residues before the CDR3 boundary, so the rest is inferred from the germline J gene. This rearrangement joins TRBV19 to TRBJ2-1; 11 nucleotides match TRBD2. This CDR3 is 18 amino acids long. Germline V lookup: CDR1 LNHDA, CDR2 SQIVND (reference sequence). V gave up 4 bases and J gave up 7 bases; unmatched junction bases: 15. This chain's CDR3 is CASSTQTSGSILRNEQFF. CDR3 DNA (partial): TGTGCCAGTAGTACACAAACTAGCGGGAGTATTTTAAGGAATGAG.

The table lists this clone with a few counts. The read falls 3 residues short of the CDR3 end, and the missing part is taken from the germline J gene. The chain employs TRBV30 and TRBJ1-1, with D hard to call. CDR1 is GTSNPN and CDR2 is SVGIG in the germline V gene (reference sequence). Trimming took 2 bases from V and 2 from J, leaving 9 bases between them. This CDR3 spans 13 amino acids. The CDR3 DNA, read in part, is TGTGCCTGGAGTATAGATGATAACACTGAA. This gives the protein CAWSIDDNTE. The complete CDR3 sequence is CAWSIDDNTEAFF.

In its sample, this clone was seen a few times. The read comes to an end 3 residues before the CDR3 does, leaving the germline J gene to fill in the end. The chain combines TRBV7-6 with TRBJ2-5; D not resolved. The CDR3 loop spans 17 amino acids. Germline-derived CDR1 and CDR2 are SGHVS and FNYEAQ. Trimming took off 3 bases at V and 1 base at J, with 18 bases between the two ends. The DNA read from the CDR3 is TGTGCCAGCAGCTTTTTCCCCTATTCTTCGTCCCAAGAGACC. Protein: CASSFFPYSSSQET. The whole CDR3 sequence is CASSFFPYSSSQETQYF.

Worth noting for this clone: The CDR3 end lies 3 residues beyond the end of the read and is filled in from the germline J gene. The chain links TRBV6-2 or TRBV6-3 to TRBJ2-7, with D uncertain. In germline, CDR1 is MNHEY, CDR2 SVGEGT. This CDR3 spans 13 amino acids. The germline V and J ends were trimmed by 6 bases and 0 bases, with 9 bases remaining between them. This chain's CDR3 is CASRWQSSYEQYF. The CDR3 DNA, read in part, is TGTGCCAGCAGGTGGCAGAGCTCCTACGAG.

This clone was observed a handful of times. The CDR3 is cut off 3 residues early in the read; its end comes from the germline J gene. V is TRBV19 and J is TRBJ1-1; D might be TRBD1 (6 bases). Trimming took off 6 bases at V and 5 bases at J, with 13 bases between the two ends. The germline CDR1 and CDR2 sequences are LNHDA and SQIVND (reference sequence). This CDR3 has 13 residues. CDR3 protein: CASSIQGWTEAFF. CDR3 DNA, as far as it was read: TGTGCCAGTAGCATCCAGGGGTGGACTGAA.

This clone was found many times. Read coverage stops 3 residues before the CDR3 terminus; the germline J gene supplies the remainder. V usage is TRBV29-1 and J usage is TRBJ2-7; TRBD1 is a possible D gene (5 bases). The germline gives CDR1 SQVTM, CDR2 ANQGSEA. V was trimmed by 0 bases and J by 3 bases, leaving 9 bases between them. The CDR3 is 13 residues long. The CDR3 loop reads CSVEDTQVYEQYF. CDR3 DNA (partial): TGCAGCGTTGAAGACACACAGGTCTACGAG.

This clone has just a few counts. The sequence runs out 3 residues before the end of the CDR3; the remainder is reconstructed from the germline J gene. The chain employs TRBV6-2 or TRBV6-3 and TRBJ2-5; a weak D match, TRBD1 (5 bases). The germline V gene has CDR1 MNHEY and CDR2 SVGEGT. V lost 0 bases to trimming and J lost 3 bases, with 8 bases between them. This CDR3 has 14 amino acids. The CDR3 spells CASSYSGREETQYF. Incomplete CDR3 DNA: TGTGCCAGCAGTTACTCGGGCAGGGAAGAGACC.

This clone came up a few times. With the read ending 3 residues before the CDR3 end, the germline J gene is used to fill in that end. This chain links TRBV7-8 with TRBJ2-5; TRBD2 is a possible D gene (5 bases). V was trimmed by 4 bases and J by 2 bases, leaving 20 bases between them. Germline V CDR1 and CDR2: SGHVS, FQNEAQ. The CDR3 runs to 17 residues. CDR3 DNA, as far as it was read: TGTGCCAGCAGCTCCCGTCGGGGTCCCGGACGGCAAGAGACC. Amino acid sequence: CASSSRRGPGRQET. The entire CDR3 sequence reads CASSSRRGPGRQETQYF.

This clone showed up just a few times. The CDR3 goes on 3 residues after the read ends, and that part is filled in from the germline J gene. The rearrangement joins TRBV2 to TRBJ2-4, with 12 positions matching TRBD1. The CDR3 has 13 amino acids. Germline loops: CDR1 SNHLY, CDR2 FYNNEI. The CDR3 bases that were read are TGTGCCAGCCAACCGGGACAGGGGGCAGTT. Encoded protein: CASQPGQGAV. The whole CDR3 protein is CASQPGQGAVQYF.

This clone was picked up a small number of times. Read sequence stops 3 residues before the CDR3 end, and the germline J gene provides the missing end. The chain has TRBV11-2 and TRBJ2-5, with D possibly TRBD1 on 5 matching bases. CDR3 length: 14 amino acids. Between the trimmed V and J ends, which lost 1 base and 4 bases, there was a span of 10 bases. Germline CDR1 and CDR2: SGHAT and FQNNGV. CDR3 DNA, as far as it was read: TGTGCCAGCAGCTTAGTCCAGGGTTCAGAGACC. Translated, it gives CASSLVQGSET. The whole CDR3 region reads CASSLVQGSETQYF.

This clone came up many times. The read ends 3 residues shy of where the CDR3 ends; the end is completed using the germline J gene. This rearrangement joins TRBV20-1 to TRBJ1-5; TRBD1 aligns across 7 bases. The CDR3 spans 14 residues. The ends lost 6 bases at V and 4 bases at J; junction bases unmatched: 9. In germline, CDR1 is DFQATT, CDR2 SNEGSKA (reference sequence). The CDR3 region is CSAPKGAGNQPQHF. The part of the CDR3 DNA that was read is TGCAGTGCCCCCAAGGGGGCCGGTAATCAGCCC.

This clone was counted at least ten times. Coverage ceases 3 residues before the CDR3 finishes, and the germline J gene fills in the end. The V and J genes are TRBV20-1 and TRBJ1-1; 10 nucleotides align to TRBD1. The CDR3 is 14 amino acids. V shed 4 bases and J 3 bases; nucleotides not matched to a gene: 5. Germline CDR1 DFQATT, CDR2 SNEGSKA (reference sequence). Incomplete CDR3 DNA: TGCAGTGCTACCCCTGGACAGGGGGACACTGAA. Protein product: CSATPGQGDTE. The whole CDR3 region reads CSATPGQGDTEAFF.

A few counts support this clone. The read comes to an end 3 residues before the CDR3 does, leaving the germline J gene to fill in the end. V usage is TRBV18 and J usage is TRBJ2-5, with D tentatively TRBD1 (5 bases). Germline V gene sequence: CDR1 KGHSH, CDR2 LQKENI. V was trimmed by 3 bases and J by 5 bases, leaving 16 bases between them. The CDR3 has 15 residues. The chain's CDR3 is CASSPSDSIKETQYF. CDR3 bases read: TGTGCCAGCTCACCTTCCGACAGTATTAAGGAGACC. The full variable domain, with the rest looked up from reference TRBV18 and TRBJ2-5, is NAGVMQNPRHLVRRRGQEARLRCSPMKGHSHVYWYRQLPEEGLKFMVYLQKENIIDESGMPKERFSAEFPKEGPSILRIQQVVRGDSAAYFCASSPSDSIKETQYFGPGTRLLVL.

Turning to this clone: The CDR3 end falls 3 residues outside the read, so it is completed with the germline J gene. The V call is TRBV30, the J call TRBJ1-2, with 7 nucleotides matching TRBD1. V dropped 1 base and J dropped 4; count of bases not matched to a gene: 3. This CDR3 region has 13 residues. The germline V gene has CDR1 GTSNPN and CDR2 SVGIG (reference sequence). The CDR3 sequence is CAWSARGLYGYTF. The sequenced CDR3 bases are TGTGCCTGGAGTGCAAGGGGGCTCTATGGC.

Concerning this clone: The read ends 3 residues before the CDR3 terminus; that terminus is restored from the germline J gene. V usage is TRBV18 and J usage is TRBJ1-2; maybe TRBD1 (5 bases). Trimming shortened V by 3 bases and J by 7 bases, and 18 bases separated the two germline ends. Germline V gives CDR1 KGHSH, CDR2 LQKENI. The CDR3 contains 15 residues. CDR3 sequence reads: CASSPVRTGGSGYTF. Incomplete CDR3 DNA: TGTGCCAGCTCACCCGTAAGAACCGGGGGGTCTGGC. The complete variable domain, with remaining parts taken from reference TRBV18 and TRBJ1-2, reads NAGVMQNPRHLVRRRGQEARLRCSPMKGHSHVYWYRQLPEEGLKFMVYLQKENIIDESGMPKERFSAEFPKEGPSILRIQQVVRGDSAAYFCASSPVRTGGSGYTFGSGTRLTVV.

A remark on this clone: The sequenced fragment ends 3 residues before the CDR3 boundary, so the rest is inferred from the germline J gene. The chain links TRBV7-3 to TRBJ2-7; 8 bases are shared with TRBD2. The CDR3 extends over 15 amino acids. V shed 4 bases and J 5 bases; nucleotides not matched to a gene: 10. Germline CDR1 SGHTA, CDR2 FQGTGA. The CDR3 reads CASSSTGSGGHEQYF. CDR3 bases read: TGTGCCAGCAGCTCCACCGGGAGCGGGGGACACGAG.

In this sample, this clone turned up a few times. The read halts 3 residues ahead of the CDR3 end, with the missing end drawn from the germline J gene. The chain combines TRBV30 with TRBJ1-1; no clear D. In germline, CDR1 is GTSNPN, CDR2 SVGIG (reference sequence). The length of the CDR3 is 13 residues. V dropped 3 bases and J dropped 2 bases, with 10 bases sitting between them. The covered CDR3 bases are TGTGCCTGGAGAGAGCGGGCTAACACTGAA. Translation: CAWRERANTE. In full, the CDR3 reads CAWRERANTEAFF.

In regard to this clone: The read ends 3 residues shy of where the CDR3 ends; the end is completed using the germline J gene. The V and J genes are TRBV30 and TRBJ2-1, with no clear D. CDR1 and CDR2 (germline): GTSNPN, SVGIG (reference sequence). The V and J ends lost 2 bases and 7 bases respectively, with 9 bases between them. The CDR3 totals 12 residues. The CDR3 reads CAWSLFTNEQFF. Partial CDR3 DNA: TGTGCCTGGAGTTTATTTACTAATGAG.

As regards this clone: The read gets to within 3 residues of the CDR3 end, and the germline J gene fills in the rest. This chain connects TRBV6-2 or TRBV6-3 to TRBJ2-1; D is unclear. Germline CDR1 MNHEY, CDR2 SVGEGT. This CDR3 is 11 amino acids long. V was cut by 2 bases and J by 9 bases, with 5 bases left in between. The CDR3 here is CASSYPGEQFF. The CDR3 DNA, read in part, is TGTGCCAGCAGTTACCCCGGTGAG.

A note on this clone: The CDR3 extends 3 residues past the end of the read, so its final part is completed from the germline J gene. The chain has TRBV7-9 and TRBJ2-2; no firm D call. The CDR3 contains 14 residues. V lost 4 bases and J 0 bases, leaving 6 bases between the germline ends. The germline CDR1 and CDR2 sequences are SEHNR and FQNEAQ (reference sequence). CDR3 protein: CASSSQANTGELFF. The part of the CDR3 DNA that was read is TGTGCCAGCAGCTCACAAGCGAACACCGGGGAG.

This clone showed up many times. The read stops 3 residues short of the end of the CDR3; the missing end is completed from the germline J gene. The chain recombines TRBV5-1 with TRBJ1-1, with unresolved D. This CDR3 is built from 13 residues. With 7 bases removed from V and 4 bases from J, the gap between germline ends came to 14 bases. Germline loops: CDR1 SGHRS, CDR2 YFSETQ. The CDR3 sequence: CASRVLLATEAFF. The sequenced CDR3 bases are TGCGCCAGCCGCGTGTTGCTTGCCACTGAA.

Worth noting for this clone: From the germline J gene comes the end of the CDR3, since the read stops 3 residues before it. V is TRBV7-9 and J is TRBJ1-2; D is unclear. This CDR3 is 12 amino acids long. CDR1 SEHNR and CDR2 FQNEAQ come from the germline V gene (reference sequence). V lost 5 bases and J 6 bases, leaving 10 bases between the germline ends. CDR3 sequence reads: CASSPKQNGYTF. The CDR3 DNA, read in part, is TGTGCCAGCAGCCCCAAACAGAATGGC.

This clone was counted only a few times. The read finishes 3 residues shy of the CDR3 end, and the germline J gene is used to complete it. The chain uses TRBV7-3 and TRBJ1-6, with D possibly TRBD1 on 6 matching bases. Germline V lookup: CDR1 SGHTA, CDR2 FQGTGA. The CDR3 is 15 residues long. The CDR3 is CASSLWGGISSPLHF. CDR3 DNA (partial): TGTGCCAGCAGCTTATGGGGGGGCATTTCGTCTCCC.

On this clone: The read terminates 3 residues before the CDR3 end, so the remaining end is supplied by the germline J gene. V gene TRBV7-3 combines with J gene TRBJ2-3, with 15 bases fitting TRBD2. Trimming removed 1 base from V and 3 bases from J; junction bases left unmatched: 5. Germline CDR1 is SGHTA and CDR2 is FQGTGA. This CDR3 spans 18 amino acids. The CDR3 DNA, read in part, is TGTGCCAGCAGCTTAATAGGGACTAGCGGGGGGCCAACAGATACG. It is translated as CASSLIGTSGGPTDT. The CDR3 reads in full as CASSLIGTSGGPTDTQYF.

This clone was seen only a few times. Incomplete CDR3 DNA: TGTGCCTGGAGTGTAGGGACAGGGCGTTCACCC. Translated: CAWSVGTGRSP. The CDR3, in full, reads CAWSVGTGRSPLHF. The chain has TRBV30 and TRBJ1-6, with 9 bases fitting TRBD1. From the germline J gene comes the end of the CDR3, since the read stops 3 residues before it. Trimming cost V 0 bases and J 9 bases; bases outside gene matches: 3. The germline CDR1 and CDR2 sequences are GTSNPN and SVGIG (reference sequence). The CDR3 length is 14 residues.

Remarks on this clone: The observed sequence ends 3 residues before the CDR3 terminus, with the missing tail filled in from the germline J gene. This chain uses TRBV7-6 with TRBJ2-1; TRBD1 might be the D (7 bases). There are 16 residues in the CDR3. V lost 5 bases and J lost 7, with 21 bases in between. Germline lookup yields CDR1 SGHVS and CDR2 FNYEAQ. The chain's CDR3 is CASSALLGQGGNEQFF. CDR3 DNA, as far as it was read: TGTGCCAGCAGCGCCTTATTGGGGCAGGGGGGAAATGAG.

Comment on this clone: The read ends 3 residues before the CDR3 terminus; that terminus is restored from the germline J gene. The chain combines TRBV2 with TRBJ2-3; TRBD1 matches at 7 bases. CDR3 length equals 14 residues. CDR1 and CDR2 (germline): SNHLY, FYNNEI. J lost 2 bases, V lost 6 bases, and 5 bases had no gene match. CDR3 in amino acids: CASRRDRATDTQYF. CDR3 DNA (partial): TGTGCCAGCAGGAGAGACAGGGCCACAGATACG.

As to this clone: The CDR3 end is not reached by the read, which stops 3 residues before it; the germline J gene fills it in. The rearrangement joins TRBV7-9 to TRBJ2-7; TRBD1 is a possible D gene (5 bases). CDR3 size: 13 residues. V was shortened by 4 bases and J by 3 bases, with 10 bases between the two germline ends. Looked up from germline, CDR1 is SEHNR and CDR2 is FQNEAQ (reference sequence). The sequenced part of the CDR3 DNA is TGTGCCAGCAGCTCCACGACAGACTACGAG. Translation: CASSSTTDYE. The full CDR3 sequence reads CASSSTTDYEQYF.

This clone was counted only a few times. The sequenced fragment ends 3 residues before the CDR3 boundary, so the rest is inferred from the germline J gene. This rearrangement joins TRBV7-2 to TRBJ1-4, with 8 bases that match TRBD1. CDR1 is SGHTA, CDR2 FQGNSA, per germline. There are 15 residues in the CDR3. The junction had 6 bases not matched to a gene; V was cut back by 1 base and J by 8 bases. Here the CDR3 reads CASSLVRGLGEKLFF. CDR3 DNA (partial): TGTGCCAGCAGCTTAGTCAGGGGGCTAGGGGAAAAA.